One and the same sample provided the 13 T cell receptor beta chains below, sequenced in a study of blood T cells in healthy people across ages. Alongside a J-beta primer mix, a sample-barcoded 5' primer served in a second PCR lasting about 7 to 12 cycles. TCRdb analysed the 5' RACE reads with MiXCR anew, one entry per CDR3 protein. The table has 800,000 to 1,300,000 distinct CDR3 sequences, under 30% seen once. These same records also appear under a second study, on T cells of mothers and their children.

The specimen was blood. These receptors originate from a girl aged 2-10 years in good health.

This clonotype occurred a few times. J is TRBJ2-5 and V is TRBV7-9; 9 bases are shared with TRBD1. The DNA end is a closer match to TRBJ2-1, so the J assignment may be wrong. Germline V gene data show CDR1 as SEHNR and CDR2 as FQNEAQ (reference sequence). CDR3 length: 16 amino acids. CDR3 in amino acids: CASSFTVPGQGNEQFF. Written as DNA, the CDR3 is TGTGCCAGCAGCTTCACAGTTCCGGGACAGGGCAACGAGCAGTTCTTC.

V and J are TRBV4-3 and TRBJ1-2, with D uncertain. With 1 base removed from V and 0 bases from J, the gap between germline ends came to 12 bases. CDR3 length: 16 residues. Germline V gene data show CDR1 as LGHNA and CDR2 as YSLEER. CDR3 nucleotide sequence: TGCGCCAGCAGCCAAGTATCGGCAGAAGCTAACTATGGCTACACCTTC. It encodes CASSQVSAEANYGYTF.

The genes are TRBV7-2 and TRBJ2-7; D gene uncertain. The V end was cut by 4 bases, the J end by 2 bases, with 21 bases between. The CDR3 is made up of 17 amino acids. CDR1 is SGHTA and CDR2 is FQGNSA in the germline V gene. This chain's CDR3 is CASSSTTAPTSPYEQYF. In DNA form, the CDR3 reads TGTGCCAGCAGCTCCACGACCGCCCCAACTTCTCCCTACGAGCAGTACTTC.

The genes are TRBV6-2 or TRBV6-3 and TRBJ2-1; 9 bases match TRBD2. The CDR3 totals 14 residues. V lost 3 bases to trimming and J lost 7 bases; unmatched junction nucleotides: 4. CDR1 MNHEY and CDR2 SVGEGT come from the germline V gene. The CDR3, as DNA: TGTGCCAGCAGTTATAGCGGGAGTCTTAATGAGCAGTTCTTC. Translated: CASSYSGSLNEQFF.

This clonotype was observed a few times. The chain joins TRBV12-3 or TRBV12-4 to TRBJ1-2; 7 bases align to TRBD1. V gave up 6 bases and J gave up 4 bases; unmatched junction bases: 8. The CDR3 covers 14 residues. Here the CDR3 DNA reads TGTGCCAGCAGCAGACAGGGCGACCCCTATGGCTACACCTTC. It encodes CASSRQGDPYGYTF.

The chain carries TRBV4-2 and TRBJ2-7; D is unclear. The CDR3 loop spans 14 amino acids. Germline CDR1 LGHNA, CDR2 YNFKEQ. Trimming removed 1 base from V and 5 bases from J, with 12 bases in between. The CDR3 DNA reads as TGTGCCAGCAGCCAAGTGATGTCTCCACACGAGCAGTACTTC. The encoded protein is CASSQVMSPHEQYF.

The chain recombines TRBV15 with TRBJ2-3; D is uncertain. V gave up 0 bases and J gave up 0 bases, with 7 bases separating them. The CDR3 is 15 amino acids. Germline V CDR1 and CDR2: LNHNV, YYDKDF (reference sequence). CDR3 amino acids: CATSRDPGSTDTQYF. Written as DNA, the CDR3 is TGTGCCACCAGCAGAGATCCCGGTAGCACAGATACGCAGTATTTT.

This clonotype was observed a handful of times. The chain joins TRBV9 to TRBJ1-4; D perhaps matches TRBD1 (5 bases). The CDR3 has 15 amino acids. V lost 3 bases and J 1 base, leaving 10 bases between the germline ends. Germline V gene sequence: CDR1 SGDLS, CDR2 YYNGEE. CDR3 residues: CASSEGLGTNEKLFF. The CDR3, as DNA: TGTGCCAGCAGCGAGGGGTTAGGAACTAATGAAAAACTGTTTTTT.

The V call is TRBV29-1, the J call TRBJ2-5, with 9 bases identical to TRBD1. The better agreement between TRBJ2-7 and the DNA end casts doubt on the J call. This CDR3 contains 14 residues. Germline V gives CDR1 SQVTM, CDR2 ANQGSEA. The CDR3 DNA reads TGCAGCGTTGTACATCCGGACAGGGGTAACGAGCAGTACTTC. Translation gives CSVVHPDRGNEQYF.

This clonotype has only a few counts. The gene calls are TRBV7-2 and TRBJ2-5; D remains ambiguous. Per germline, CDR1 SGHTA and CDR2 FQGNSA. This CDR3 has 17 amino acids. V lost 5 bases to trimming and J lost 3 bases, with 22 bases between them. Here the CDR3 reads CASSPGPRHSYEETQYF. As DNA, the CDR3 is TGTGCCAGCAGCCCAGGACCCCGACACTCATATGAAGAGACCCAGTACTTC.

This clonotype has only a few counts. The gene calls are TRBV29-1 and TRBJ2-1, with TRBD2 matching over 9 bases. J lost 7 bases, V lost 6 bases, and 10 bases had no gene match. The CDR3 covers 14 residues. CDR1 and CDR2 from the germline V gene are SQVTM and ANQGSEA. CDR3 in amino acids: CSVLPGLARNEQFF. Here the CDR3 DNA reads TGCAGCGTGTTACCGGGACTAGCAAGGAATGAGCAGTTCTTC.

V and J are TRBV9 and TRBJ2-5, with 10 bases lining up with TRBD1. The CDR3 covers 14 residues. Germline CDR1 is SGDLS and CDR2 is YYNGEE. V lost 3 bases and J lost 5; bases outside the gene matches: 4. The CDR3 sequence is CASSGGTGVETQYF. The CDR3 DNA sequence: TGTGCCAGCAGCGGTGGGACAGGGGTTGAGACCCAGTACTTC.

This clonotype turned up a few times. The J gene is TRBJ2-5, the V gene TRBV20-1, with 10 positions matching TRBD1. The J call could be wrong; TRBJ2-1 is a better fit for the DNA end. This CDR3 is 15 amino acids long. From germline, CDR1 is DFQATT and CDR2 SNEGSKA (reference sequence). CDR3 in DNA: TGCAGTGCTAGCCTCGACAGGGGGCTCGGCAATGAGCAGTTCTTC. It yields the protein CSASLDRGLGNEQFF.